The clone carrying this T cell receptor (beta chain) has only a few counts. This specimen comes from a study of OX40 agonist ivuxolimab in advanced cancers. Study as a whole: Every 2 weeks, patients received ivuxolimab intravenously, dosed at 0.01 to 10 mg/kg. Dose-escalation patients suffered from hepatocellular carcinoma, melanoma, renal cell or head and neck cancer. The group had a mean age of about 65 years, ranged from 23 to 79, and was 80% to 90% male.

Assay: immunoSEQ multiplex PCR; the TCRdb copy retains only in-frame clones and omits some. The sample contains about 85,000 clones, 65% to 90% of which appear only once. Patients were ineligible given autoimmune disease history or systemic immunosuppression. The CDR3 runs 12 residues. Germline V gene data show CDR1 as SNHLY and CDR2 as FYNNEI. Between the trimmed V and J ends, which lost 5 bases and 3 bases, there was a span of 7 bases. The specimen comprised CD4+ or CD8+ T cells sorted from blood, sampled in a trial of the OX40 agonist ivuxolimab. V gene TRBV2 combines with J gene TRBJ1-1; D not certain. The sequence came from an adult with an advanced solid tumor such as melanoma, head and neck, liver or kidney cancer. CDR3 amino acids: CASSKRDTEAFF. The CDR3 coding sequence is TGTGCCAGCAGTAAGAGGGACACTGAAGCTTTCTTT.